The TCR beta chain under discussion was sequenced for a study of cytomegalovirus exposure and HLA in healthy donors. In the case of this clone: Its antigen remains unidentified. The junction shows a germline mismatch at one end, possibly a read error.

CDR1 is SEHNR and CDR2 is FQNEAQ in the germline V gene (reference sequence). The CDR3 has 15 residues. The PCR had 60 Vbeta and 13 Jbeta primers. Assay: immunoSEQ multiplex PCR; the TCRdb copy retains only in-frame clones and omits some. The sample lists about 220,000 clones; over 70% were seen once. Overall study results and limits: V- and J-gene trimming in TCR beta was tied to a missense DCLRE1C variant by an analysis performed later.

The source of this sequence is a boy aged 2-15 years in good health and CMV-seronegative. Sequenced material: PBMCs. The gene calls are TRBV7-9 and TRBJ2-7; 9 nucleotides line up with TRBD2. DNA of the CDR3: TGTTCCAGCAGCTTAGTTCAGCGGGGGGTCTACGAGCAGTACTTC. Translation gives CSSSLVQRGVYEQYF.